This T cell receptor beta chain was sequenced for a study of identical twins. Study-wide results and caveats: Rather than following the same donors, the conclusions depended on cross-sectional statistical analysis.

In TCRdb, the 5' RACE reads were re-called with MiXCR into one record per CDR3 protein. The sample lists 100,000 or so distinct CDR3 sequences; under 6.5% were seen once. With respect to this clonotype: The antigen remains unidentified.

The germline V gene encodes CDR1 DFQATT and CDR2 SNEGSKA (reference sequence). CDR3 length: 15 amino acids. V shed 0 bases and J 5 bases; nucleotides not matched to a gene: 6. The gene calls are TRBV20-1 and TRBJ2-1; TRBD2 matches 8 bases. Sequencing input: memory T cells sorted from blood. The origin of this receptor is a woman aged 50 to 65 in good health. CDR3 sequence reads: CSARDVSGTHNEQFF. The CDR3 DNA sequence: TGCAGTGCTAGAGACGTTAGCGGGACCCACAATGAGCAGTTCTTC.